This T cell receptor beta chain was sequenced during a study of response to subunit inactivated influenza vaccine. Overall study results and limits: The authors offered the suggestion that each seasonal influenza vaccination recruits few new T cells.

TCRdb itself ran the RT-PCR reads through MiXCR, one entry per CDR3 protein. Of roughly 500,000 distinct CDR3 sequences detected, 16% appear once; the ten largest clones hold less than 4%. The germline V and J ends were trimmed by 2 bases and 6 bases, with 13 bases remaining between them. The CDR3 loop spans 13 amino acids. The germline V gene encodes CDR1 DFQATT and CDR2 SNEGSKA (reference sequence). In this sample, this clonotype turned up a few times. Its antigen is currently unknown. The source is a man in his fifties or sixties who received an inactivated influenza vaccine. Here the sequenced sample was CD4+ T cells sorted from PBMCs, taken less than 30 months after vaccination. This sequence joins TRBV20-1 and TRBJ1-2; TRBD1 might be the D (5 bases). The DNA of the CDR3 is TGCAGTGCTAGACAGATGGGGACGGATGGCTACACCTTC. The encoded protein is CSARQMGTDGYTF.